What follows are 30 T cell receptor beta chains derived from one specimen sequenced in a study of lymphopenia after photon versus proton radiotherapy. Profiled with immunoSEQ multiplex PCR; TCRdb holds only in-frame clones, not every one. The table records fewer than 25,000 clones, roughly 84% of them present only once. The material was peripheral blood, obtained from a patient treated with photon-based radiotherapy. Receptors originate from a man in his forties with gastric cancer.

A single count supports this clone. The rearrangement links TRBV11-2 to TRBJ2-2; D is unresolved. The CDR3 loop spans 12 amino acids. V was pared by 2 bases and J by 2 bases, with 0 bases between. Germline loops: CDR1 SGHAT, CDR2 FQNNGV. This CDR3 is CASSLNTGELFF. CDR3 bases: TGTGCCAGCAGCTTAAACACCGGGGAGCTGTTTTTT.

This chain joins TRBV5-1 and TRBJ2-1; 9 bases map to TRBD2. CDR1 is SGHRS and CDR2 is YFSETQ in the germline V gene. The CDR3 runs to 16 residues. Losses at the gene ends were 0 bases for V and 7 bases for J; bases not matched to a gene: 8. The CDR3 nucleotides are TGCGCCAGCAGCTTGGCCGTGGGGACTAGCAGGAATGAGCAGTTCTTC. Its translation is CASSLAVGTSRNEQFF. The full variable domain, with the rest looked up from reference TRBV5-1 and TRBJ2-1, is KAGVTQTPRYLIKTRGQQVTLSCSPISGHRSVSWYQQTPGQGLQFLFEYFSETQRNKGNFPGRFSGRQFSNSRSEMNVSTLELGDSALYLCASSLAVGTSRNEQFFGPGTRLTVL.

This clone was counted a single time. This chain's CDR3 is CASSLGETIYF. CDR3 sequence (DNA): TGTGCCAGCAGCTTGGGGGAGACCATATATTTT. The rearrangement links TRBV11-2 to TRBJ1-3; D is possibly TRBD1 (5 bases). The CDR3 totals 11 residues. V was pared by 3 bases and J by 10 bases, with 7 bases between. Per germline, CDR1 SGHAT and CDR2 FQNNGV.

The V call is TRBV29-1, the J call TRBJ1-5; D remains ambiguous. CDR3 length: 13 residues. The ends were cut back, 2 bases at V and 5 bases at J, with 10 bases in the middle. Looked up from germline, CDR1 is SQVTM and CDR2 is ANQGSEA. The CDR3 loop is CSVETGGDQPQHF. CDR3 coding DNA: TGCAGCGTTGAAACTGGTGGAGATCAGCCCCAGCATTTT.

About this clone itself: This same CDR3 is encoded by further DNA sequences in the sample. CDR3 coding DNA: TGCGCCAGCAGCTTGGGACAGGGTTTCTCCTACGAGCAGTACTTC. Translation: CASSLGQGFSYEQYF. This chain uses TRBV5-1 with TRBJ2-7; 7 positions match TRBD1. This CDR3 is built from 15 residues. V was clipped by 0 bases and J by 0 bases; unmatched bases: 3. CDR1 SGHRS and CDR2 YFSETQ come from the germline V gene.

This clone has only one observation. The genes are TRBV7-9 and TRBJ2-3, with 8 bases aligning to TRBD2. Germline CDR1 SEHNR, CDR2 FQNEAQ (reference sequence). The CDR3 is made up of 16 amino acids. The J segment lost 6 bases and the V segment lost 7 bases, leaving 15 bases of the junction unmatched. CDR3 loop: CASTPFGRGAEDTQYF. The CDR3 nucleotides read TGTGCCAGCACCCCATTCGGGCGGGGGGCCGAGGATACGCAGTATTTT.

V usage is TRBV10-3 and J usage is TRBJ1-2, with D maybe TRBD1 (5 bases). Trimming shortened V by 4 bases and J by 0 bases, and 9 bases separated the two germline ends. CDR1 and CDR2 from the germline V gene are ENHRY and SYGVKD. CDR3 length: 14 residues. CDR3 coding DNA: TGTGCCATCAGTGGGGGCAAGCCTAACTATGGCTACACCTTC. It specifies CAISGGKPNYGYTF.

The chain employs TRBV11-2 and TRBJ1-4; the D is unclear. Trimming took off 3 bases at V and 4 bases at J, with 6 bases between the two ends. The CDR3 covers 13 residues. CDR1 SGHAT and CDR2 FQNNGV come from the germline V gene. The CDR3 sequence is CASSFWSNEKLFF. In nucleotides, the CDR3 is TGTGCCAGCAGCTTCTGGAGTAATGAAAAACTGTTTTTT.

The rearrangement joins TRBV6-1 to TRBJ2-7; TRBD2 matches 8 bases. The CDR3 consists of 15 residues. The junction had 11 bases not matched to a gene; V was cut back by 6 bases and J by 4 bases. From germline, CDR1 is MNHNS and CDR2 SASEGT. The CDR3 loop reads CASSLRAGGEYEQYF. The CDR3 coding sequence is TGTGCCAGCAGCCTAAGGGCGGGGGGCGAGTACGAGCAGTACTTC.

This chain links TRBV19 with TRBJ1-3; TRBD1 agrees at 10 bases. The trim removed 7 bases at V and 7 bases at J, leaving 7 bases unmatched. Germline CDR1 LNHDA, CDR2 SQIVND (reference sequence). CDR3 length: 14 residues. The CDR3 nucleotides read TGTGCCAGTAAGACAGGGGGCGCACCGAACACCATATATTTT. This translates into CASKTGGAPNTIYF.

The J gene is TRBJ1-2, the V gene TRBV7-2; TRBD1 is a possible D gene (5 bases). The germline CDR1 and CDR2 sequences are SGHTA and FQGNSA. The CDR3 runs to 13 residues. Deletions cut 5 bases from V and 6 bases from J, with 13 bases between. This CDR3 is CASSPNPRDGYTF. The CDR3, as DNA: TGTGCCAGCAGCCCAAATCCCAGGGATGGCTACACCTTC.

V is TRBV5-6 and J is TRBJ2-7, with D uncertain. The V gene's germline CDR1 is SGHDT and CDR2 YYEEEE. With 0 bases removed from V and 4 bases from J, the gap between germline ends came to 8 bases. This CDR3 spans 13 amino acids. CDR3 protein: CASSLEQKYEQYF. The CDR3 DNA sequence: TGTGCCAGCAGCTTGGAACAGAAGTACGAGCAGTACTTC.

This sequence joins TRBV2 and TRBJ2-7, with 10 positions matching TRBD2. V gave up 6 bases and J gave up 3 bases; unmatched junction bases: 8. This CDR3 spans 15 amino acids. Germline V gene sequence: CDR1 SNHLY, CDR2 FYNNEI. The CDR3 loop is CASSPTGLALYEQYF. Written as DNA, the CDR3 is TGTGCCAGCAGCCCAACGGGACTAGCGCTCTACGAGCAGTACTTC.

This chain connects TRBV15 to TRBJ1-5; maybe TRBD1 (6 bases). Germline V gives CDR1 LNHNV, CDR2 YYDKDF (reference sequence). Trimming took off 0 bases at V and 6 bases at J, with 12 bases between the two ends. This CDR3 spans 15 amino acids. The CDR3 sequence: CATSRDKAGVQPQHF. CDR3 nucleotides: TGTGCCACCAGCAGAGATAAGGCAGGGGTTCAGCCCCAGCATTTT.

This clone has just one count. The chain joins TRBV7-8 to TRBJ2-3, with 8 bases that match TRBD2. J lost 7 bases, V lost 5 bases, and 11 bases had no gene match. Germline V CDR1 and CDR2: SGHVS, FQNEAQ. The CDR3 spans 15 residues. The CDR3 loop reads CASSPGGGQRNTQYF. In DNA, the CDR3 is TGTGCCAGCAGCCCCGGGGGGGGCCAGAGAAATACGCAGTATTTT.

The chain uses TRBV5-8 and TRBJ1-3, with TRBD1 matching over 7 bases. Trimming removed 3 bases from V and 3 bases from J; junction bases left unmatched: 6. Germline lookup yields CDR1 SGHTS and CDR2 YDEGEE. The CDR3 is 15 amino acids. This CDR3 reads CASSSGTVGGNTIYF. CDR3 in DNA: TGTGCCAGCAGCTCTGGGACAGTGGGTGGAAACACCATATATTTT.

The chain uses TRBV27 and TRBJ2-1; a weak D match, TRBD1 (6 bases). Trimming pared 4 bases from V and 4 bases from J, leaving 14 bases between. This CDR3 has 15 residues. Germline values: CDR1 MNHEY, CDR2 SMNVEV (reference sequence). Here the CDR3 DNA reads TGTGCCAGCAGTTACCGAGGGGGATCGTACAATGAGCAGTTCTTC. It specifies CASSYRGGSYNEQFF.

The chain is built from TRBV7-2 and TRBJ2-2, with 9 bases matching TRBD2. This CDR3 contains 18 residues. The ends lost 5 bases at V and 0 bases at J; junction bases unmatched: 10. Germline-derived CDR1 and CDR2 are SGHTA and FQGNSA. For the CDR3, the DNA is TGTGCCAGCAGCCCTAGGGCTAGCGGGGTGACGAACACCGGGGAGCTGTTTTTT. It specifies CASSPRASGVTNTGELFF.

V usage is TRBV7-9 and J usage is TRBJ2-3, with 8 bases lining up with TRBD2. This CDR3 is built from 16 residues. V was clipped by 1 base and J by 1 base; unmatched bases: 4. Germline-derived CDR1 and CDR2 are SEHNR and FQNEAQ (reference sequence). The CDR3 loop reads CASSLDQAGGTDTQYF. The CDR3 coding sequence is TGTGCCAGCAGCTTAGATCAAGCGGGGGGCACAGATACGCAGTATTTT.

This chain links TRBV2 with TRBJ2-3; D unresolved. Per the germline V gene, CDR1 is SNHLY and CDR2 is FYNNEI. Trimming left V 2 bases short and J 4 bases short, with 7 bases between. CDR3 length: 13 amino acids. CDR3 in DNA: TGTGCCAGCAGTGAACTAGAGGCAGATACGCAGTATTTT. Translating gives CASSELEADTQYF. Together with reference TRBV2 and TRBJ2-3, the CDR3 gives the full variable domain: EPEVTQTPSHQVTQMGQEVILRCVPISNHLYFYWYRQILGQKVEFLVSFYNNEISEKSEIFDDQFSVERPDGSNFTLKIRSTKLEDSAMYFCASSELEADTQYFGPGTRLTVL.

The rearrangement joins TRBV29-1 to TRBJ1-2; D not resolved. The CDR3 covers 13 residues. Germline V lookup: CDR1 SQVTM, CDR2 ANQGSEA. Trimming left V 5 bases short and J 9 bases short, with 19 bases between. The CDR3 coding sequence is TGCAGCGTTCAAACACCTCCCGAGAAAAGCTACACCTTC. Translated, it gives CSVQTPPEKSYTF.

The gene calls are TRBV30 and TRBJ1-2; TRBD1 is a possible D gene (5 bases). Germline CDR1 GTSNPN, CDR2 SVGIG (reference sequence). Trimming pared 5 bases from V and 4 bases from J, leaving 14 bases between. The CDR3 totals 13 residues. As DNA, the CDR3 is TGTGCCTGGCGCAAGCCAGGGCTCTATGGCTACACCTTC. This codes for CAWRKPGLYGYTF. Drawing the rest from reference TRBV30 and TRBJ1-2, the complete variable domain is SQTIHQWPATLVQPVGSPLSLECTVEGTSNPNLYWYRQAAGRGLQLLFYSVGIGQISSEVPQNLSASRPQDRQFILSSKKLLLSDSGFYLCAWRKPGLYGYTFGSGTRLTVV.

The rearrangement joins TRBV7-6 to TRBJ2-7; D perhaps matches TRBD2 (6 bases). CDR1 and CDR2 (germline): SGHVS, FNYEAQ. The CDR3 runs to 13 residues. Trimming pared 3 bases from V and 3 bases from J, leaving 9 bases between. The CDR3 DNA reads TGTGCCAGCAGCTTCGGGAGTAGCTACGAGCAGTACTTC. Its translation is CASSFGSSYEQYF. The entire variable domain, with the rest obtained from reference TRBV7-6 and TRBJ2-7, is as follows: GAGVSQSPRYKVTKRGQDVALRCDPISGHVSLYWYRQALGQGPEFLTYFNYEAQQDKSGLPNDRFSAERPEGSISTLTIQRTEQRDSAMYRCASSFGSSYEQYFGPGTRLTVT.

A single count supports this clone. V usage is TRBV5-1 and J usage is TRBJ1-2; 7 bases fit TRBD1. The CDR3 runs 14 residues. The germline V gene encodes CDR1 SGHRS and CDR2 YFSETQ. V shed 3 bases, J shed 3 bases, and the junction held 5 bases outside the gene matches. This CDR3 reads CASSYTGADYGYTF. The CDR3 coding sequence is TGCGCCAGCAGCTATACAGGGGCTGACTATGGCTACACCTTC. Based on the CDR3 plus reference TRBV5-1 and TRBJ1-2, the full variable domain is KAGVTQTPRYLIKTRGQQVTLSCSPISGHRSVSWYQQTPGQGLQFLFEYFSETQRNKGNFPGRFSGRQFSNSRSEMNVSTLELGDSALYLCASSYTGADYGYTFGSGTRLTVV.

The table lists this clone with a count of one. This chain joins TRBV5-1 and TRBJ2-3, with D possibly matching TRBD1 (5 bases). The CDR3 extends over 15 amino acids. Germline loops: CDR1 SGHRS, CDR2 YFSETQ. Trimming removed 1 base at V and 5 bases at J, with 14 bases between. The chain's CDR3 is CASSLRGLPGDTQYF. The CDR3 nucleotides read TGCGCCAGCAGCTTGAGGGGCCTCCCAGGAGATACGCAGTATTTT.

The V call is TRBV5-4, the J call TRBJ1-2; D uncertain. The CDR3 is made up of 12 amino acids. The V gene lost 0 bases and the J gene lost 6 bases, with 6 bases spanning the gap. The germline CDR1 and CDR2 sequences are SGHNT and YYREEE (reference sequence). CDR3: CASSLGGDGYTF. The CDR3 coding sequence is TGTGCCAGCAGCTTGGGGGGAGATGGCTACACCTTC. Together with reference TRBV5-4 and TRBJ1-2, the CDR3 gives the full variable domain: ETGVTQSPTHLIKTRGQQVTLRCSSQSGHNTVSWYQQALGQGPQFIFQYYREEENGRGNFPPRFSGLQFPNYSSELNVNALELDDSALYLCASSLGGDGYTFGSGTRLTVV.

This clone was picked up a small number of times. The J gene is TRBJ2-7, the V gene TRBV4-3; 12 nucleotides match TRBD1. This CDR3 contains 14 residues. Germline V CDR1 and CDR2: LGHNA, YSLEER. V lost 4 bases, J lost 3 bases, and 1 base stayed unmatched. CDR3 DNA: TGCGCCAGCAGCCGGGACAGGGGGCGCTACGAGCAGTACTTC. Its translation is CASSRDRGRYEQYF.

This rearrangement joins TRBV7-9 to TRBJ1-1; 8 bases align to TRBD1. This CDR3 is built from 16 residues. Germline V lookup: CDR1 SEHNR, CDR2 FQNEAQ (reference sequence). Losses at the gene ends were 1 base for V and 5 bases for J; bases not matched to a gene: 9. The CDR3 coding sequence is TGTGCCAGCAGCTTAGATAAGGACAGGGCGGGGACTGAAGCTTTCTTT. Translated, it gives CASSLDKDRAGTEAFF.

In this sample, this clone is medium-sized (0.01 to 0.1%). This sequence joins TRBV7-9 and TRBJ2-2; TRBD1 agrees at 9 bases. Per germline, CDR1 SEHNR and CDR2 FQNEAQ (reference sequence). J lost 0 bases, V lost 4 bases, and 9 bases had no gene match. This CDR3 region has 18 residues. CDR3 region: CASSSDHWDRANTGELFF. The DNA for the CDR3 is TGTGCCAGCAGCTCGGATCACTGGGACAGGGCGAACACCGGGGAGCTGTTTTTT. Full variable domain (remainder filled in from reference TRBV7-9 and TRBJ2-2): DTGVSQNPRHKITKRGQNVTFRCDPISEHNRLYWYRQTLGQGPEFLTYFQNEAQLEKSRLLSDRFSAERPKGSFSTLEIQRTEQGDSAMYLCASSSDHWDRANTGELFFGEGSRLTVL.

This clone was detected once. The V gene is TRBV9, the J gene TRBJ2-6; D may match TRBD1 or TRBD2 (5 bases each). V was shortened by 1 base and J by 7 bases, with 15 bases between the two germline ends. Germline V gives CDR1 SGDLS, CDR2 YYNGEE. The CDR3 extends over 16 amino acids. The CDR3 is CASSVSTGTSANVLTF. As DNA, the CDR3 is TGTGCCAGCAGCGTAAGTACGGGGACGAGCGCCAACGTCCTGACTTTC.